These T cell receptor beta chains were read from a single sample in a study of blood T cell repertoires in COVID-19. Data came from immunoSEQ multiplex PCR; TCRdb stores just in-frame clones and leaves some out. The sample lists about 90,000 clones; 55% to 75% were seen once. The sequenced sample consisted of peripheral blood. These receptors all stem from a woman of 80 years or more with acute or convalescent COVID-19. The CDR3 runs from the conserved cysteine through the conserved F or W. Each record gives: D gene, clone size, V gene, J gene, CDR3 protein, CDR3 DNA. The D gene is left open where the match is weak. Some rows mark clone size as missing; the rest say once, few, many or name a class of expanded clone.

NA	NA	TRBV7-2	TRBJ2-5	CASSFQVEVQETQYF	TGTGCCAGCAGCTTCCAGGTGGAAGTACAAGAGACCCAGTACTTC
NA	few	TRBV18	TRBJ1-1	CASSGTGKNTEAFF	TGTGCCAGCTCAGGTACAGGGAAGAACACTGAAGCTTTCTTT
TRBD2	once	TRBV11-3	TRBJ2-5	CASMGLAGSGWETQYF	TGTGCCAGCATGGGACTAGCGGGATCCGGTTGGGAGACCCAGTACTTC
NA	NA	TRBV30	TRBJ1-1	CAWSVGASPLETEAFF	TGTGCCTGGAGTGTTGGGGCATCTCCCTTGGAGACTGAAGCTTTCTTT
TRBD2	NA	TRBV19	TRBJ2-5	CASSGSGGGETQYF	TGTGCCAGTAGTGGGAGCGGGGGAGGGGAGACCCAGTACTTC
NA	NA	TRBV19	TRBJ1-1	CASSSLQGDTEAFF	TGTGCCAGTAGCTCCCTACAGGGAGACACTGAAGCTTTCTTT
TRBD1	NA	TRBV4-2	TRBJ1-3	CASSRRGQGESGNTIYF	TGTGCCAGCAGCCGGAGAGGGCAGGGGGAATCTGGAAACACCATATATTTT
NA	NA	TRBV5-4	TRBJ2-2	CASSARAGNTGELFF	TGTGCCAGCAGCGCGAGGGCTGGGAACACCGGGGAGCTGTTTTTT
NA	many	TRBV5-4	TRBJ1-1	CASSTGGIEAFF	TGTGCCAGCAGCACCGGGGGTATTGAAGCTTTCTTT
NA	NA	TRBV20-1	TRBJ1-2	CSATQGVAYTF	TGCAGTGCTACACAGGGAGTCGCCTACACCTTC
TRBD1	NA	TRBV5-1	TRBJ1-2	CASSVTGEAYGYTF	TGCGCCAGCAGCGTTACAGGGGAGGCCTATGGCTACACCTTC
TRBD2	once	TRBV5-5	TRBJ2-1	CASSSLAGATWVEQFF	TGTGCCAGCAGCTCCCTAGCGGGGGCCACCTGGGTTGAGCAGTTCTTC
NA	NA	TRBV28	TRBJ1-5	CASTRAYQPQHF	TGTGCCAGCACCAGGGCTTATCAGCCCCAGCATTTT
NA	NA	TRBV11-2	TRBJ2-2	CASSLPAAGELFF	TGTGCCAGCAGCTTACCGGCGGCCGGGGAGCTGTTTTTT
NA	once	TRBV28	TRBJ1-3	CASTVGQVDSGNTIYF	TGTGCCAGCACCGTGGGGCAGGTCGACTCTGGAAACACCATATATTTT
NA	NA	TRBV10-3	TRBJ1-1	CAISEMEMNTEAFF	TGTGCCATCAGTGAGATGGAGATGAACACTGAAGCTTTCTTT
NA	NA	TRBV6-2/TRBV6-3	TRBJ1-2	CASSPTPFYGYTF	TGTGCCAGCAGTCCGACTCCTTTCTATGGCTACACCTTC
TRBD1	NA	TRBV9	TRBJ2-5	CASSVAGDRGAVTQYF	TGTGCCAGCAGCGTAGCTGGAGACAGGGGCGCGGTGACCCAGTACTTC
TRBD1	NA	TRBV10-3	TRBJ1-2	CAISVDRVDGYTF	TGTGCCATCAGTGTTGACAGGGTGGACGGCTACACCTTC
NA	few	TRBV7-8	TRBJ2-7	CASSLTGTRDEQYF	TGTGCCAGCAGCTTAACCGGGACAAGGGACGAGCAGTACTTC
NA	few	TRBV18	TRBJ2-1	CASSPNREYEQFF	TGTGCCAGCTCACCAAACAGGGAGTATGAGCAGTTCTTC
NA	NA	TRBV9	TRBJ1-2	CASSPRLDSPGGYGYTF	TGTGCCAGCAGCCCCCGACTGGACAGTCCGGGGGGGTATGGCTACACCTTC